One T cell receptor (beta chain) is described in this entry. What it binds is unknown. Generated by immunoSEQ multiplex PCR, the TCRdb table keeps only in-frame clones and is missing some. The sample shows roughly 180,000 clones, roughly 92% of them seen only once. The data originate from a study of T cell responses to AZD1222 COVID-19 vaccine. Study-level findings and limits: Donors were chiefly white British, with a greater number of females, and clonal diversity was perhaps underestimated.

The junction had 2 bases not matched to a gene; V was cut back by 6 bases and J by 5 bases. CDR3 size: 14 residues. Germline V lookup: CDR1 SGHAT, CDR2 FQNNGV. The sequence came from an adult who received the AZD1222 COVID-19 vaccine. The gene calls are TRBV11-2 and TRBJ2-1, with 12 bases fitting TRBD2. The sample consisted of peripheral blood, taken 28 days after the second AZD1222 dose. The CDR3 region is CASRGLAGDNEQFF. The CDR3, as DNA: TGTGCCAGCAGGGGACTAGCGGGTGACAATGAGCAGTTCTTC.